This TCR beta chain originates from a study of T cells in Graves' hyperthyroidism and ophthalmopathy. The investigators amplified TCR beta CDR3 regions from RNA transcripts. The TCR CDR3 first-round RT-PCR relied on the HTBI primer set. A single record per CDR3 protein comes from TCRdb applying MiXCR to the multiplex PCR reads. The data hold about 640,000 distinct CDR3 sequences, with roughly 20% observed a single time. The V segment lost 6 bases and the J segment 9 bases; nucleotides outside the gene matches: 11. The CDR3 covers 14 residues. Germline assignment: CDR1 MDHEN and CDR2 SYDVKM. Broader study findings: Within blood appeared most thyroid clonotypes that had expanded above 0.001.

With respect to this clonotype: Its specificity is unknown.

Ophthalmopathy cases met thresholds of Clinical Activity Score at least 3, NOSPECS grade at least 4 and duration under 3 months. The diagnostic basis comprised clinical symptoms, serum thyroxine and TRAb, thyroid ultrasound and orbital computed tomography. The sample was blood. The chain uses TRBV28 and TRBJ2-5; 9 positions agree with TRBD2. The source is a man aged 30 to 45 with Graves' ophthalmopathy. The CDR3 reads CASRKPLAGSAQYF. CDR3 nucleotides: TGTGCCAGCAGGAAACCCCTAGCGGGATCCGCCCAGTACTTC.